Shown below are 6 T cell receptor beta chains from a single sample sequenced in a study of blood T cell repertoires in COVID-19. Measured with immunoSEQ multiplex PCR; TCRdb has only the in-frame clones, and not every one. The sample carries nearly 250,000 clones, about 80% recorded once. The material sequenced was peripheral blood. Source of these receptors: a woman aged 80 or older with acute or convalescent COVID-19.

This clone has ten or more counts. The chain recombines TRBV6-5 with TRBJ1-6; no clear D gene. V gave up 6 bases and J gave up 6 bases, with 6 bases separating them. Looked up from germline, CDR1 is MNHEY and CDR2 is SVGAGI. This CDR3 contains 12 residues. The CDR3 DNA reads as TGTGCCAGCAGCGCGCCTAATTCACCCCTCCACTTT. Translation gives CASSAPNSPLHF.

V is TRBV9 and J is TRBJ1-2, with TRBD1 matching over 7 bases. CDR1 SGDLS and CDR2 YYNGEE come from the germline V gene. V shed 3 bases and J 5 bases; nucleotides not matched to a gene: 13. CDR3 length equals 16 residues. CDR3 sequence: CASSDKDRQKGYGYTF. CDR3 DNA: TGTGCCAGCAGCGACAAGGACAGGCAAAAGGGGTATGGCTACACCTTC.

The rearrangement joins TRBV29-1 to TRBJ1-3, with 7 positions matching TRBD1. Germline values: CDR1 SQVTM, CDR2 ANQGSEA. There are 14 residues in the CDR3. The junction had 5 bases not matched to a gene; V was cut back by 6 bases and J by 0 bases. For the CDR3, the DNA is TGCAGCGTAGAGACAGGGAGCTCTGGAAACACCATATATTTT. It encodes CSVETGSSGNTIYF.

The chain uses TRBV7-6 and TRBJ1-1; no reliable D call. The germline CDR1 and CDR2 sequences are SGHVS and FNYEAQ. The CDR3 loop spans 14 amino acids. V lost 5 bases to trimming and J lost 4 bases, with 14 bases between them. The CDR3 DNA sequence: TGTGCCAGCAGCGCGCAGACTCAAGGCACTGAAGCTTTCTTT. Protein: CASSAQTQGTEAFF.

CDR3 nucleotides: TGTGCCAGCAGCTCCAGAGCCGGGGGTTCGAATGAGCAGTTCTTC. This codes for CASSSRAGGSNEQFF. The V gene is TRBV7-6, the J gene TRBJ2-1; TRBD2 is a possible D gene (6 bases). Germline values: CDR1 SGHVS, CDR2 FNYEAQ. There are 15 residues in the CDR3. V was trimmed by 4 bases and J by 7 bases, leaving 17 bases between them.

The CDR3 nucleotides read TGTGCCAGCAGTTACCTCAGTGCAAATAGCAATCAGCCCCAGCATTTT. Translation gives CASSYLSANSNQPQHF. The chain uses TRBV6-2 or TRBV6-3 and TRBJ1-5; unclear D gene. CDR1 and CDR2 (germline): MNHEY, SVGEGT. V lost 2 bases and J lost 0, with 11 bases in between. The CDR3 spans 16 residues.